The 25 T cell receptor beta chains in this list originate from one sample, sequenced in a study of PD-L1 blockade in urothelial cancer (dated by TCRdb to about 2017). The library was generated by the immunoSEQ multiplex PCR assay. TCRdb provides this immuneACCESS table in a form limited to in-frame rearrangements. Some clones are lacking; in checked studies, under half of them reflect an unresolved V gene, and why the rest are absent is not known. The sample data list around 100,000 clones, and roughly 84% of these were observed just once. The ten largest clones take up 2% to 2.5% of the sample. Sequencing was performed on PBMCs, taken around atezolizumab (anti-PD-L1) treatment. These receptors were obtained from a man aged 45-60 years with urothelial cancer.

The genes are TRBV28 and TRBJ2-5; D may be TRBD2 (7 bases). The germline V gene encodes CDR1 MDHEN and CDR2 SYDVKM. This CDR3 region has 12 residues. V was clipped by 10 bases and J by 7 bases, with 16 bases between them. As DNA, the CDR3 is TGTGCCACTATGGGGGGGGCAGTGACCCAGTACTTC. This sequence encodes CATMGGAVTQYF.

This chain connects TRBV5-1 to TRBJ2-6; a possible D gene is TRBD1 (6 bases). V was trimmed by 6 bases and J by 4 bases, leaving 20 bases between them. Germline lookup yields CDR1 SGHRS and CDR2 YFSETQ. The CDR3 length is 17 residues. The CDR3 here is CASTQGQGAWGANVLTF. The CDR3 bases are TGCGCCAGCACCCAGGGGCAGGGAGCCTGGGGGGCCAACGTCCTGACTTTC.

The chain is built from TRBV28 and TRBJ2-6, with D perhaps TRBD1 (6 bases). V lost 10 bases and J lost 0, with 16 bases in between. Germline V gene lookup returns CDR1 MDHEN and CDR2 SYDVKM. CDR3 length: 16 residues. CDR3 coding DNA: TGTGCCACCTCCCCGGGACACTCCTCTGGGGCCAACGTCCTGACTTTC. Its translation is CATSPGHSSGANVLTF.

The chain links TRBV19 to TRBJ1-3, with 7 positions matching TRBD1. CDR1 LNHDA and CDR2 SQIVND come from the germline V gene (reference sequence). The CDR3 consists of 14 residues. V lost 5 bases, J lost 1 base, and 2 bases stayed unmatched. CDR3 nucleotides: TGTGCCAGTAGTCAGACAGGGTCTGGAAACACCATATATTTT. Residues: CASSQTGSGNTIYF.

The rearrangement joins TRBV18 to TRBJ1-2, with D maybe TRBD1 (6 bases). CDR3 length: 13 residues. Trimming removed 5 bases at V and 2 bases at J, with 9 bases between. CDR1 and CDR2 (germline): KGHSH, LQKENI. The chain's CDR3 is CASSDQGNYGYTF. DNA for the CDR3: TGTGCCAGCTCAGACCAGGGGAACTATGGCTACACCTTC.

The chain carries TRBV4-1 and TRBJ2-5; 10 positions match TRBD2. V shed 0 bases and J 5 bases; nucleotides not matched to a gene: 6. This CDR3 has 16 residues. CDR1 and CDR2 (germline): MGHRA, YSYEKL. The CDR3 coding sequence is TGCGCCAGCAGCCAAGATGGAGTAGCGGGAGGTGAGACCCAGTACTTC. It codes for CASSQDGVAGGETQYF.

This sequence joins TRBV19 and TRBJ1-3, with a weak D call TRBD1 (5 bases). Germline CDR1 LNHDA, CDR2 SQIVND (reference sequence). Between the trimmed V and J ends, which lost 7 bases and 0 bases, there was a span of 16 bases. CDR3 length equals 16 residues. Here the CDR3 reads CASTARQRTSGNTIYF. The DNA of the CDR3 is TGTGCCAGTACAGCCAGACAGCGCACCTCTGGAAACACCATATATTTT.

The chain has TRBV28 and TRBJ1-5; D uncertain. Deletions cut 8 bases from V and 7 bases from J, with 15 bases between. The germline V gene encodes CDR1 MDHEN and CDR2 SYDVKM. This CDR3 contains 13 residues. The CDR3 bases are TGTGCCAGCTCATTCCGGGAGCCCCAGCCCCAGCATTTT. Residues: CASSFREPQPQHF.

This chain connects TRBV11-2 to TRBJ2-7; 7 bases are shared with TRBD1. Germline values: CDR1 SGHAT, CDR2 FQNNGV. The CDR3 contains 16 residues. The V and J ends lost 0 bases and 0 bases, in that order; junction bases with no gene match: 5. The CDR3, as DNA: TGTGCCAGCAGCTTAGAGGGGACAGCGGCCTCCTACGAGCAGTACTTC. It specifies CASSLEGTAASYEQYF.

V and J are TRBV15 and TRBJ2-7; D might be TRBD1 (6 bases). The CDR3 runs 12 residues. Germline lookup yields CDR1 LNHNV and CDR2 YYDKDF (reference sequence). V shed 5 bases and J shed 4 bases, with 9 bases lying between them. The CDR3 DNA is TGTGCCACCAGCCGAACAGGGTACGAGCAGTACTTC. Protein: CATSRTGYEQYF.

This sequence joins TRBV28 and TRBJ1-6, with a possible D match to TRBD1 (5 bases). The CDR3 covers 15 residues. Germline CDR1 MDHEN, CDR2 SYDVKM. V was clipped by 2 bases and J by 5 bases, with 10 bases between them. The CDR3 sequence is CASSLTQENNSPLHF. The CDR3 nucleotides are TGTGCCAGCAGTTTAACACAGGAAAATAATTCACCCCTCCACTTT. Using reference TRBV28 and TRBJ1-6 for the parts outside the CDR3, the full variable domain is DVKVTQSSRYLVKRTGEKVFLECVQDMDHENMFWYRQDPGLGLRLIYFSYDVKMKEKGDIPEGYSVSREKKERFSLILESASTNQTSMYLCASSLTQENNSPLHFGNGTRLTVT.

The V and J genes are TRBV7-3 and TRBJ2-5; D may be TRBD2 (5 bases). V lost 4 bases to trimming and J lost 4 bases, with 10 bases between them. CDR3 length equals 13 residues. The germline CDR1 and CDR2 sequences are SGHTA and FQGTGA. The CDR3, as DNA: TGTGCCAGCAGCTCGACTATCCGAGAGACCCAGTACTTC. Translated, it gives CASSSTIRETQYF.

The chain links TRBV11-2 to TRBJ1-2; D uncertain. This CDR3 has 14 amino acids. From germline, CDR1 is SGHAT and CDR2 FQNNGV. V was clipped by 2 bases and J by 4 bases, with 11 bases between them. CDR3 region: CASSLNSAGYGYTF. The CDR3 coding sequence is TGTGCCAGCAGCTTAAATAGTGCGGGCTATGGCTACACCTTC.

The chain joins TRBV13 to TRBJ2-5; D is perhaps TRBD1 (5 bases). Trimming removed 4 bases at V and 1 base at J, with 10 bases between. The CDR3 spans 14 residues. Germline V gene data show CDR1 as PRHDT and CDR2 as FYEKMQ (reference sequence). This CDR3 is CASSSDNRQETQYF. The DNA of the CDR3 is TGTGCCAGCAGCTCGGACAACCGCCAAGAGACCCAGTACTTC.

The chain recombines TRBV19 with TRBJ1-4; unclear D gene. V dropped 3 bases and J dropped 0 bases, with 11 bases sitting between them. Germline V gene lookup returns CDR1 LNHDA and CDR2 SQIVND (reference sequence). The CDR3 consists of 16 residues. In DNA form, the CDR3 reads TGTGCCAGTAGTATTCGATCGAGGGCAACTAATGAAAAACTGTTTTTT. It encodes CASSIRSRATNEKLFF.

The V call is TRBV6-5, the J call TRBJ1-4; 8 positions agree with TRBD1. This CDR3 contains 15 residues. With V trimmed by 4 bases and J by 8 bases, 9 bases remained unmatched. Germline assignment: CDR1 MNHEY and CDR2 SVGAGI. CDR3 protein: CASSSRAGGGEKLFF. As DNA, the CDR3 is TGTGCCAGCAGTTCCCGGGCAGGGGGCGGCGAAAAACTGTTTTTT.

The CDR3 here is CASSPTSASYNEQFF. The CDR3 bases are TGTGCCAGCAGCCCGACAAGTGCCTCCTACAATGAGCAGTTCTTC. This chain uses TRBV27 with TRBJ2-1; no definite D call. This CDR3 comprises 15 residues. Trimming took 6 bases from V and 0 from J, leaving 12 bases between them. Germline V gene lookup returns CDR1 MNHEY and CDR2 SMNVEV (reference sequence).

This sequence joins TRBV28 and TRBJ1-2; TRBD1 matches 12 bases. Germline lookup yields CDR1 MDHEN and CDR2 SYDVKM. This CDR3 is built from 16 residues. The J segment lost 8 bases and the V segment lost 6 bases, leaving 13 bases of the junction unmatched. The CDR3 nucleotides are TGTGCCAGCAGGGATTTACCGGGACAGGGGGCGGGGGGCTACACCTTC. As protein: CASRDLPGQGAGGYTF.

The rearrangement links TRBV7-3 to TRBJ2-1; maybe TRBD2 (7 bases). Germline lookup yields CDR1 SGHTA and CDR2 FQGTGA. CDR3 length: 17 residues. The germline V and J ends were trimmed by 2 bases and 0 bases, with 14 bases remaining between them. The CDR3 spells CASSLGGGSLSYNEQFF. The DNA for the CDR3 is TGTGCCAGCAGCTTAGGGGGCGGGAGCCTCTCCTACAATGAGCAGTTCTTC.

This clone was seen just once. CDR3 sequence reads: CASSQGFLSYNEQFF. The CDR3 DNA is TGTGCCAGCAGCCAAGGTTTCCTTTCCTACAATGAGCAGTTCTTC. This chain uses TRBV14 with TRBJ2-1; D remains unclear. The ends were cut back, 1 base at V and 1 base at J, with 8 bases in the middle. The CDR3 length is 15 residues. The germline gives CDR1 SGHDN, CDR2 FVKESK.

The chain recombines TRBV19 with TRBJ1-5; a possible D gene is TRBD1 (5 bases). Germline CDR1 and CDR2: LNHDA and SQIVND (reference sequence). Trimming shortened V by 1 base and J by 6 bases, and 7 bases separated the two germline ends. The CDR3 has 13 residues. The CDR3 sequence: CASSIAGGQPQHF. The CDR3 DNA reads as TGTGCCAGTAGTATAGCCGGGGGTCAGCCCCAGCATTTT.

The chain couples TRBV9 to TRBJ1-2, with 8 bases fitting TRBD1. The junction had 3 bases not matched to a gene; V was cut back by 4 bases and J by 4 bases. The CDR3 extends over 13 amino acids. Germline V gene lookup returns CDR1 SGDLS and CDR2 YYNGEE. The CDR3 sequence is CASSKTGGYGYTF. The DNA of the CDR3 is TGTGCCAGCAGCAAAACAGGGGGCTATGGCTACACCTTC.

The chain uses TRBV19 and TRBJ2-2; perhaps TRBD2 as D (5 bases). CDR1 is LNHDA and CDR2 is SQIVND in the germline V gene (reference sequence). The CDR3 extends over 14 amino acids. V lost 7 bases and J lost 4, with 13 bases in between. The CDR3 DNA follows: TGTGCCAGTAAATTGAGGGAGCGCACCGGGGAGCTGTTTTTT. This sequence encodes CASKLRERTGELFF.

The genes are TRBV10-3 and TRBJ1-6, with TRBD1 identical over 8 bases. V gave up 6 bases and J gave up 15 bases; unmatched junction bases: 7. Germline V gene sequence: CDR1 ENHRY, CDR2 SYGVKD. The CDR3 consists of 12 residues. DNA of the CDR3: TGTGCCATCAGGGCGGGACAGGAGGACCTCCACTTT. Translated: CAIRAGQEDLHF.

V gene TRBV6-1 combines with J gene TRBJ2-2; no firm D call. The CDR3 is 15 residues long. V was shortened by 9 bases and J by 0 bases, with 14 bases between the two germline ends. Per germline, CDR1 MNHNS and CDR2 SASEGT. The CDR3: CARHVTIPNTGELFF. The CDR3 DNA follows: TGTGCCAGACATGTTACAATACCGAACACCGGGGAGCTGTTTTTT.